One and the same sample provided the 12 T cell receptor beta chains below, sequenced in a study of cytotoxic CD8 clonotypes in ibrutinib-treated CLL. The data were produced by immunoSEQ multiplex PCR, yet TCRdb's version contains in-frame clones alone and is incomplete. The profile shows some 310,000 clones, roughly 80% of them singletons. This material consisted of PBMCs, taken before ibrutinib treatment. The receptor source for this set is a human donor with chronic lymphocytic leukemia.

The chain employs TRBV6-5 and TRBJ2-7, with a possible D match to TRBD1 (5 bases). The CDR3 is made up of 12 amino acids. Trimming stripped 7 bases from V and 4 bases from J, with 11 bases between. The germline V gene has CDR1 MNHEY and CDR2 SVGAGI. This CDR3 is CASIGHKYEQYF. The CDR3 DNA sequence: TGTGCCAGCATTGGACACAAGTACGAGCAGTACTTC.

CDR3 coding DNA: TGTGCCAGCAGCTTAGCCTTTTGGAATGAGCAGTTCTTC. It yields the protein CASSLAFWNEQFF. The J gene is TRBJ2-1, the V gene TRBV7-8; no reliable D call. Germline lookup yields CDR1 SGHVS and CDR2 FQNEAQ. This CDR3 spans 13 amino acids. V was pared by 0 bases and J by 7 bases, with 7 bases between. The variable domain in full, completed from reference TRBV7-8 and TRBJ2-1, reads GAGVSQSPRYKVAKRGQDVALRCDPISGHVSLFWYQQALGQGPEFLTYFQNEAQLDKSGLPSDRFFAERPEGSVSTLKIQRTQQEDSAVYLCASSLAFWNEQFFGPGTRLTVL.

This chain links TRBV4-1 with TRBJ2-5, with TRBD2 matching 9 bases. This CDR3 region has 15 residues. Germline lookup yields CDR1 MGHRA and CDR2 YSYEKL. The junction had 9 bases not matched to a gene; V was cut back by 1 base and J by 9 bases. Here the CDR3 DNA reads TGCGCCAGCAGCCAAGTGCTAGCGGGAACGGTCGCCCAGTACTTC. Amino acid sequence: CASSQVLAGTVAQYF.

The rearrangement joins TRBV4-2 to TRBJ2-5, with D possibly being TRBD2 (6 bases). CDR1 and CDR2 (germline): LGHNA, YNFKEQ. The V end lost 3 bases, the J end lost 9 bases, and 17 bases lay between the germline ends. The CDR3 extends over 14 amino acids. CDR3 DNA sequence: TGTGCCAGCAGCCAGGGGAGGACCTTGGGGGCCCAGTACTTC. Protein sequence: CASSQGRTLGAQYF.

This chain links TRBV5-1 with TRBJ1-2; a weak D match, TRBD1 (6 bases). The CDR3 spans 15 residues. The V end was cut by 2 bases, the J end by 4 bases, with 15 bases between. In germline, CDR1 is SGHRS, CDR2 YFSETQ. The CDR3 sequence is CASSFGGGVGYGYTF. DNA of the CDR3: TGCGCCAGCAGCTTTGGTGGGGGCGTAGGCTATGGCTACACCTTC.

V is TRBV5-1 and J is TRBJ2-3; TRBD1 agrees at 9 bases. The germline CDR1 and CDR2 sequences are SGHRS and YFSETQ. V shed 4 bases and J 0 bases; nucleotides not matched to a gene: 12. The CDR3 is 18 residues long. The CDR3 spells CASSHDRGFGTSTDTQYF. DNA for the CDR3: TGCGCCAGCAGCCACGACAGGGGGTTCGGGACTAGCACAGATACGCAGTATTTT. Combining the CDR3 with reference TRBV5-1 and TRBJ2-3 gives the whole variable domain KAGVTQTPRYLIKTRGQQVTLSCSPISGHRSVSWYQQTPGQGLQFLFEYFSETQRNKGNFPGRFSGRQFSNSRSEMNVSTLELGDSALYLCASSHDRGFGTSTDTQYFGPGTRLTVL.

The rearrangement links TRBV21-1 to TRBJ2-7; whether TRBD2, the table's D call, matches the DNA was not checked. TRBV21-1 represents a pseudogene. The CDR3 is 14 amino acids. The CDR3 DNA reads TGTGCCAGCAGCAATCAACGGAGCTCCTACGAGCAGTACTTC. The encoded protein is CASSNQRSSYEQYF.

This chain connects TRBV10-3 to TRBJ2-7; 9 bases map to TRBD1. In germline, CDR1 is ENHRY, CDR2 SYGVKD. This CDR3 comprises 14 residues. J lost 2 bases, V lost 6 bases, and 5 bases had no gene match. CDR3 sequence reads: CAIRGTGQTYEQYF. The CDR3 DNA is TGTGCCATCAGGGGGACAGGGCAAACCTACGAGCAGTACTTC.

The chain links TRBV25-1 to TRBJ1-1; 7 bases map to TRBD1. Trimming took 2 bases from V and 1 from J; bases not matched to a gene: 1. The V gene's germline CDR1 is MGHDK and CDR2 SYGVNS. This CDR3 comprises 14 residues. This CDR3 is CASSEAGGNTEAFF. The DNA of the CDR3 is TGTGCCAGCAGTGAAGCAGGGGGGAACACTGAAGCTTTCTTT.

The V gene is TRBV27, the J gene TRBJ2-3; 12 nucleotides match TRBD2. The CDR3 is made up of 15 amino acids. With 6 bases clipped from V and 7 bases from J, the junction kept 8 bases outside the gene matches. Germline V gene sequence: CDR1 MNHEY, CDR2 SMNVEV (reference sequence). The CDR3 DNA sequence: TGTGCCAGCAGCCCCGAGACTAGCGGGAGTTATACGCAGTATTTT. Translation: CASSPETSGSYTQYF.

In DNA, the CDR3 is TGTGCCAGCAGTTCTCTCGACCCCACAGATACGCAGTATTTT. Translated, it gives CASSSLDPTDTQYF. The chain uses TRBV27 and TRBJ2-3; no clear D gene. The germline V and J ends were trimmed by 4 bases and 2 bases, with 10 bases remaining between them. The CDR3 is 14 amino acids. Germline CDR1 reads MNHEY; CDR2 reads SMNVEV (reference sequence).

The rearrangement uses TRBV6-6 and TRBJ1-2; 9 bases are a match to TRBD1. With V trimmed by 5 bases and J by 6 bases, 10 bases remained unmatched. This CDR3 contains 15 residues. Germline CDR1 reads MNHNY; CDR2 reads SVGAGI (reference sequence). CDR3 coding DNA: TGTGCCAGCAGTGGATGGGACAGGGACCTCCATGGCTACACCTTC. This encodes CASSGWDRDLHGYTF.